These T cell receptor beta chains were read from a single sample in a study of CD8+CD57+ T cells in acquired aplastic anemia. TCRdb itself ran the reads through MiXCR, one entry per CDR3 protein. The sample lists hundreds of thousands of distinct CDR3 sequences; around 72% were seen once. The sequencing sample was made of sorted CD4+, CD8+, or CD8+CD57+ T cells (not recorded which) from PBMCs. Receptor source: a human donor in good health, serving as a control. Each CDR3 is given with its conserved first and last residue. A D gene is named only where the DNA matches it firmly. The size field is filled for only some rows; it gives once, few, many or a size class.

J gene: TRBJ1-5; V gene: TRBV7-2; D gene: -; clone size: -; CDR3 DNA: TGTGCCAGCAGTACTGTGGGGGGCAATCAGCCCCAGCATTTT; CDR3 protein: CASSTVGGNQPQHF
J gene: TRBJ1-2; V gene: TRBV9; D gene: -; clone size: -; CDR3 DNA: TGTGCCAGCAGCGTAACTATAGGGGCGGTCACAGATTACACCTTC; CDR3 protein: CASSVTIGAVTDYTF
J gene: TRBJ1-5; V gene: TRBV19; D gene: -; clone size: -; CDR3 DNA: TGTGCCAGTAGTATGTTGGGAAAGGCAATCGCTGAAGGCTTCTTT; CDR3 protein: CASSMLGKAIAEGFF
J gene: TRBJ2-1; V gene: TRBV20-1; D gene: TRBD2; clone size: -; CDR3 DNA: TGCAGTGCTAAGACTAGCGGGGCTCAGGATGAGCAGTTCTTC; CDR3 protein: CSAKTSGAQDEQFF
J gene: TRBJ2-3; V gene: TRBV25-1; D gene: -; clone size: few; CDR3 DNA: TGTGCCAGTAGTGAATTTGCTGGGGGAAGCACAGATACGCAGTATTTT; CDR3 protein: CASSEFAGGSTDTQYF
J gene: TRBJ1-1; V gene: TRBV5-5; D gene: -; clone size: -; CDR3 DNA: TGTGCCAGCAGCTTGTTGAGAAACACTGAAGCTTTCTTT; CDR3 protein: CASSLLRNTEAFF
J gene: TRBJ2-2; V gene: TRBV19; D gene: -; clone size: many; CDR3 DNA: TGTGCCAGTACCTTAGGTCCCTTGGCAGGACCAAACACCGGGGAGCTGTTTTTT; CDR3 protein: CASTLGPLAGPNTGELFF
J gene: TRBJ2-2; V gene: TRBV5-1; D gene: -; clone size: -; CDR3 DNA: TGTGCCACCAGCATAGATCCGGAGACCGGGGAGCTGTTTTTT; CDR3 protein: CATSIDPETGELFF
J gene: TRBJ2-7; V gene: TRBV15; D gene: -; clone size: once; CDR3 DNA: TGTGCCACCAGCCCCGTCGGACGCAGAGGACATAGCTCCTACGAGCAGTACTTC; CDR3 protein: CATSPVGRRGHSSYEQYF
J gene: TRBJ2-3; V gene: TRBV20-1; D gene: TRBD2; clone size: -; CDR3 DNA: TGCAGTGCTGGAACGGGGCGGGGGGGGAAAGATACGCAGTATTTT; CDR3 protein: CSAGTGRGGKDTQYF
J gene: TRBJ1-1; V gene: TRBV20-1; D gene: -; clone size: many; CDR3 DNA: TGCAGTGCTAGGGGAGACAGGTTAAACACTGAAGCTTTCTTT; CDR3 protein: CSARGDRLNTEAFF
J gene: TRBJ1-1; V gene: TRBV7-2; D gene: -; clone size: many; CDR3 DNA: TGTGCCGGCAGCCCGGGGGGCGCGATGAACACTGAAGCTTTCTTT; CDR3 protein: CAGSPGGAMNTEAFF